The clone carrying this T cell receptor beta chain has just one count. From germline, CDR1 is MDHEN and CDR2 SYDVKM. The CDR3 consists of 14 residues. Trimming took 7 bases from V and 6 from J, leaving 15 bases between them. The repertoire was sequenced with immunoSEQ multiplex PCR; TCRdb's copy has only in-frame clones and lacks some. The repertoire holds about 280,000 clones, with around 85% as singletons. This entry is derived from a study of blood T cell repertoires in COVID-19. Study summary: The United States, Italy and Spain were the sources of the acute and convalescent COVID-19 samples. In each case, the material was cDNA or gDNA derived from T cells, B-cell-depleted T cells, or PBMCs.

The gene calls are TRBV28 and TRBJ2-2; tentative D call: TRBD1 (6 bases). Source material: PBMCs or T cells enriched from blood (not recorded which). The sequence was collected from a woman in her thirties or forties who had recovered from COVID-19. The DNA for the CDR3 is TGTGCCAGCACTCAGGGGCCCGGGGCCGGGGAGCTGTTTTTT. Its protein is CASTQGPGAGELFF.